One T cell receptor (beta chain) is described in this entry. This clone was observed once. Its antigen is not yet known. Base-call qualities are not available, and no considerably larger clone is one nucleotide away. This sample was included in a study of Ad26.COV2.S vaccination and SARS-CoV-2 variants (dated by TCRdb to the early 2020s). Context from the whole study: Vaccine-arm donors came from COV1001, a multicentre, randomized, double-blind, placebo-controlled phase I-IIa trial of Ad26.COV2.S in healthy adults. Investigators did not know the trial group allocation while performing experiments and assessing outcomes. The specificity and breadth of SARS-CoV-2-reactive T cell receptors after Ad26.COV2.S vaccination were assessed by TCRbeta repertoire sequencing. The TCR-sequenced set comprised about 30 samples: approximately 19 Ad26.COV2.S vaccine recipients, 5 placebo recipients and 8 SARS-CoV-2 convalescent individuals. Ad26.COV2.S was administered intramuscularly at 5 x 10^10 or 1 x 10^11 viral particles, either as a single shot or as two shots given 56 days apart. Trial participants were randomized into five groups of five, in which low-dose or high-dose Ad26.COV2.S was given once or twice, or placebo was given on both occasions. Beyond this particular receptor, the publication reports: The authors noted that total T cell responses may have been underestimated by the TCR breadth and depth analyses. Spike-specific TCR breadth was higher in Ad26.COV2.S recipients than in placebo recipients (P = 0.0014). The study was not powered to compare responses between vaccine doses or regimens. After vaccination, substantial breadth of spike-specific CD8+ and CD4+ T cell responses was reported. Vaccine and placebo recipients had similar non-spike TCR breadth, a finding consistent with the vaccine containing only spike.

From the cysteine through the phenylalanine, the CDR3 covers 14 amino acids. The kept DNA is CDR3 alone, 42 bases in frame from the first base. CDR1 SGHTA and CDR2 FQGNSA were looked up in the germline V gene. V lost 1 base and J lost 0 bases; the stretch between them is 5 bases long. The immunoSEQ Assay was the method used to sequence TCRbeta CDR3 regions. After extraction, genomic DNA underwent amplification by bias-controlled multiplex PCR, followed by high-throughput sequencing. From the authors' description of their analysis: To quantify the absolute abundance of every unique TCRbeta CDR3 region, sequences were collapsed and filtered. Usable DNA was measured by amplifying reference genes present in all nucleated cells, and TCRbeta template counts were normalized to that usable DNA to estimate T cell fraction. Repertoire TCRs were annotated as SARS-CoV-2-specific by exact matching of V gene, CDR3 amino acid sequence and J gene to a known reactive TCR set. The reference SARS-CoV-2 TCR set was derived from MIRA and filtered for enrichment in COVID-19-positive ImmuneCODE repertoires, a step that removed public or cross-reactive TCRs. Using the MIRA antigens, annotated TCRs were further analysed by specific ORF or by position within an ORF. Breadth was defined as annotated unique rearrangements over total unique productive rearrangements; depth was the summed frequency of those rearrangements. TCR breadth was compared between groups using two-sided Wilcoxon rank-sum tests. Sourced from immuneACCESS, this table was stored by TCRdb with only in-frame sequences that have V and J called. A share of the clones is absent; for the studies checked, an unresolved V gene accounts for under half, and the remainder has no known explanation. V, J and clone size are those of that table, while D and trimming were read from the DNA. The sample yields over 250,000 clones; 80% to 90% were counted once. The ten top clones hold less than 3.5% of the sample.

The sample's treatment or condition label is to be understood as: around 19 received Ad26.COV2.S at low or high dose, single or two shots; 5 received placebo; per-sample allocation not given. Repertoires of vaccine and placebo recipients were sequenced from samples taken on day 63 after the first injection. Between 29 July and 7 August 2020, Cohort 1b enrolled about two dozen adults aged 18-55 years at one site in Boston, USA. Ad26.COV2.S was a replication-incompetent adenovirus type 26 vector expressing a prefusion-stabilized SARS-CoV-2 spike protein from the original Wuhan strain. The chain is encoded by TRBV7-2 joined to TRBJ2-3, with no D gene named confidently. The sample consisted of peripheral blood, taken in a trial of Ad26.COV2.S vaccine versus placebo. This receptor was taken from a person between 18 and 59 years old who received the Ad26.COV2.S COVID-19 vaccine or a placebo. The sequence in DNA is TGTGCCAGCAGCTTAGGTTATAGCACAGATACGCAGTATTTT. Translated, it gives CASSLGYSTDTQYF.